The 24 T cell receptor beta chains below were found in one sample sequenced in a study of blood T cell repertoires in COVID-19. Sequenced by immunoSEQ multiplex PCR; TCRdb stores in-frame clones only, minus some. The data show about 52,000 clones, with about four fifths seen just once and over 6% held by the top ten. Sequencing was carried out using peripheral blood. These receptors were obtained from a man in his 70s with active COVID-19.

This clone was seen a single time. The genes are TRBV18 and TRBJ1-5; TRBD1 might be the D (6 bases). The CDR3 loop spans 15 amino acids. The V and J ends lost 4 bases and 4 bases respectively, with 14 bases between them. Germline lookup yields CDR1 KGHSH and CDR2 LQKENI. In DNA form, the CDR3 reads TGTGCCAGCTCACTCCAACAGGGACCGAATCAGCCCCAGCATTTT. Its translation is CASSLQQGPNQPQHF.

The chain links TRBV7-3 to TRBJ2-7; TRBD1 agrees at 9 bases. CDR3 size: 14 residues. CDR1 is SGHTA and CDR2 is FQGTGA in the germline V gene. V was clipped by 3 bases and J by 3 bases; unmatched bases: 3. The CDR3 bases are TGTGCCAGCAGCTTTGGACAGGGGAACTACGAGCAGTACTTC. This codes for CASSFGQGNYEQYF.

The chain carries TRBV27 and TRBJ1-2; TRBD1 agrees at 9 bases. This CDR3 contains 14 residues. V gave up 8 bases and J gave up 4 bases; unmatched junction bases: 8. Germline V gene lookup returns CDR1 MNHEY and CDR2 SMNVEV (reference sequence). DNA of the CDR3: TGTGCCAGCTCCTTCGGGACAGGGACCTATGGCTACACCTTC. The encoded protein is CASSFGTGTYGYTF.

This clone turned up a few times. The chain combines TRBV7-9 with TRBJ1-3, with D uncertain. Germline V lookup: CDR1 SEHNR, CDR2 FQNEAQ (reference sequence). The CDR3 consists of 11 residues. The germline V and J ends were trimmed by 4 bases and 7 bases, with 5 bases remaining between them. The CDR3: CASSSGNTIYF. Here the CDR3 DNA reads TGTGCCAGCAGCTCGGGGAACACCATATATTTT.

The CDR3 region is CASSEDRGSPQHF. CDR3 coding DNA: TGTGCCAGTTCTGAGGACAGGGGATCACCCCAGCATTTT. J is TRBJ1-5 and V is TRBV19; TRBD1 matches at 9 bases. CDR3 size: 13 residues. The V gene's germline CDR1 is LNHDA and CDR2 SQIVND (reference sequence). Losses at the gene ends were 8 bases for V and 10 bases for J; bases not matched to a gene: 9.

The rearrangement uses TRBV6-2 or TRBV6-3 and TRBJ2-3; 7 bases map to TRBD1. The germline V gene encodes CDR1 MNHEY and CDR2 SVGEGT. CDR3 length: 16 amino acids. Trimming cost V 5 bases and J 5 bases; bases outside gene matches: 13. CDR3 sequence (DNA): TGTGCCAGCAGTATACAACAGGGGAGAGAAGGAGATACGCAGTATTTT. Protein: CASSIQQGREGDTQYF.

This chain links TRBV9 with TRBJ1-1, with D possibly being TRBD1 (6 bases). Trimming cost V 0 bases and J 0 bases, with 18 bases left between them. The CDR3 spans 18 residues. Germline V gene lookup returns CDR1 SGDLS and CDR2 YYNGEE. The CDR3 region has the DNA TGTGCCAGCAGCGTAGGCCTAAGGACAGACATAATGAACACTGAAGCTTTCTTT. Its protein is CASSVGLRTDIMNTEAFF.

The chain employs TRBV27 and TRBJ2-7, with 9 bases that match TRBD2. From germline, CDR1 is MNHEY and CDR2 SMNVEV (reference sequence). The V and J ends lost 8 bases and 2 bases, in that order; junction bases with no gene match: 4. This CDR3 region has 13 residues. The CDR3 DNA follows: TGTGCCAGCGGACTAGCGCGGACCTACGAGCAGTACTTC. As protein: CASGLARTYEQYF.

By share, this clone counts as medium-sized. The chain combines TRBV29-1 with TRBJ1-2; 9 bases agree with TRBD1. CDR3 length equals 20 residues. The germline V gene encodes CDR1 SQVTM and CDR2 ANQGSEA. V dropped 0 bases and J dropped 2; count of bases not matched to a gene: 19. The CDR3 bases are TGCAGCGTTGAAGACCTACTCGGGACAGGGAAACTCGTGGCGAACTATGGCTACACCTTC. It codes for CSVEDLLGTGKLVANYGYTF.

This clone was found once. CDR3 in DNA: TGTGCCAGCAGTCCAAATGGGGCGGGGGCGCATGGCTACACCTTC. Amino acid sequence: CASSPNGAGAHGYTF. The chain joins TRBV28 to TRBJ1-2; perhaps TRBD1 as D (6 bases). CDR3 length equals 15 residues. Per the germline V gene, CDR1 is MDHEN and CDR2 is SYDVKM. V lost 5 bases and J 6 bases, leaving 19 bases between the germline ends.

This chain connects TRBV9 to TRBJ1-3; 7 bases are a match to TRBD1. Germline CDR1 and CDR2: SGDLS and YYNGEE. J gave up 0 bases and V 3 bases, and 3 bases lay outside the gene matches. The CDR3 runs 15 residues. The CDR3 DNA is TGTGCCAGCAGCGGACAGGGCTCCTCTGGAAACACCATATATTTT. Its protein product is CASSGQGSSGNTIYF.

The CDR3 bases are TGTGCCAGCAGTTTTTACGGGGAGCTGTTTTTT. As protein: CASSFYGELFF. This rearrangement joins TRBV12-3 or TRBV12-4 to TRBJ2-2; D not resolved. CDR3 size: 11 residues. Trimming removed 3 bases at V and 7 bases at J, with 3 bases between.

The chain is built from TRBV7-8 and TRBJ1-4, with D unclear. The CDR3 is 14 residues long. Trimming cost V 5 bases and J 7 bases, with 14 bases left between them. CDR1 and CDR2 from the germline V gene are SGHVS and FQNEAQ. The CDR3 nucleotides read TGTGCCAGCAGCGTACACCACCGCCGTGAAAAACTGTTTTTT. This sequence encodes CASSVHHRREKLFF.

This sequence joins TRBV28 and TRBJ1-2, with D uncertain. V lost 10 bases to trimming and J lost 0 bases, with 15 bases between them. Germline values: CDR1 MDHEN, CDR2 SYDVKM. This CDR3 is built from 14 residues. Here the CDR3 reads CATLIEGANYGYTF. In nucleotides, the CDR3 is TGTGCCACCCTGATAGAGGGAGCTAACTATGGCTACACCTTC.

This clone occurred once. The chain uses TRBV12-3 or TRBV12-4 and TRBJ1-2, with unresolved D. There are 13 residues in the CDR3. Trimming pared 3 bases from V and 6 bases from J, leaving 11 bases between. Written as DNA, the CDR3 is TGTGCCAGCAGTTTGTTTCGTTTTGATGGCTACACCTTC. It is translated as CASSLFRFDGYTF.

This rearrangement joins TRBV2 to TRBJ2-2; 9 bases line up with TRBD1. Germline V CDR1 and CDR2: SNHLY, FYNNEI. This CDR3 region has 14 residues. J was trimmed by 4 bases and V by 7 bases; bases with no gene match: 4. CDR3 in DNA: TGTGCCAGCATCGGGACAGGGCGCACCGGGGAGCTGTTTTTT. Its translation is CASIGTGRTGELFF.

This chain uses TRBV28 with TRBJ2-1; TRBD2 matches at 7 bases. CDR3 length equals 14 residues. Per the germline V gene, CDR1 is MDHEN and CDR2 is SYDVKM. J gave up 4 bases and V 5 bases, and 5 bases lay outside the gene matches. CDR3 coding DNA: TGTGCCAGCAGTCGGGGAGGGAATTACAATGAGCAGTTCTTC. Translated, it gives CASSRGGNYNEQFF.

The V gene is TRBV6-5, the J gene TRBJ2-1; D is possibly TRBD2 (6 bases). Germline V lookup: CDR1 MNHEY, CDR2 SVGAGI. The ends were cut back, 3 bases at V and 4 bases at J, with 13 bases in the middle. This CDR3 is built from 15 residues. The CDR3, as DNA: TGTGCCAGCAGTTATCGACTAGTGACATACAATGAGCAGTTCTTC. Translating gives CASSYRLVTYNEQFF.

V usage is TRBV9 and J usage is TRBJ1-3; 8 bases are shared with TRBD1. This CDR3 has 15 amino acids. The ends lost 1 base at V and 3 bases at J; junction bases unmatched: 3. Germline CDR1 is SGDLS and CDR2 is YYNGEE. The CDR3 spells CASSVQGAGGNTIYF. CDR3 sequence (DNA): TGTGCCAGCAGCGTACAGGGGGCCGGTGGAAACACCATATATTTT.

The V gene is TRBV4-2, the J gene TRBJ1-5; D gene ambiguous. CDR1 and CDR2 (germline): LGHNA, YNFKEQ. V shed 4 bases and J shed 0 bases, with 19 bases lying between them. The CDR3 length is 18 residues. CDR3 protein: CASSLFPPSGDSNQPQHF. CDR3 sequence (DNA): TGTGCCAGCAGCCTCTTCCCTCCCTCCGGGGATAGCAATCAGCCCCAGCATTTT.

The V and J genes are TRBV5-6 and TRBJ1-2; D is undetermined. Trimming took 4 bases from V and 2 from J, leaving 12 bases between them. From germline, CDR1 is SGHDT and CDR2 YYEEEE. CDR3 length: 14 amino acids. The CDR3 DNA is TGTGCCAGCAGCCAAATACATGCAAACTATGGCTACACCTTC. Translating it yields CASSQIHANYGYTF. The whole variable domain, remainder taken from reference TRBV5-6 and TRBJ1-2, is DAGVTQSPTHLIKTRGQQVTLRCSPKSGHDTVSWYQQALGQGPQFIFQYYEEEERQRGNFPDRFSGHQFPNYSSELNVNALLLGDSALYLCASSQIHANYGYTFGSGTRLTVV.

The genes are TRBV20-1 and TRBJ2-7, with no clear D. V gave up 3 bases and J gave up 2 bases, with 8 bases separating them. The CDR3 consists of 12 residues. Looked up from germline, CDR1 is DFQATT and CDR2 is SNEGSKA (reference sequence). The CDR3 loop is CSASGPPYEQYF. In DNA, the CDR3 is TGCAGTGCTAGTGGGCCGCCCTACGAGCAGTACTTC.

A single count supports this clone. The V and J genes are TRBV5-1 and TRBJ2-6; TRBD1 matches at 12 bases. The CDR3 is 18 amino acids. From germline, CDR1 is SGHRS and CDR2 YFSETQ. V gave up 4 bases and J gave up 0 bases; unmatched junction bases: 5. The CDR3 loop is CASSEGTGGFSGANVLTF. The CDR3 region has the DNA TGCGCCAGCAGCGAAGGGACAGGGGGCTTCTCTGGGGCCAACGTCCTGACTTTC.

The chain uses TRBV19 and TRBJ2-1, with 15 bases identical to TRBD2. CDR3 length: 16 residues. J lost 7 bases, V lost 3 bases, and 4 bases had no gene match. Germline-derived CDR1 and CDR2 are LNHDA and SQIVND (reference sequence). CDR3 in DNA: TGTGCCAGTAGTATCTGGACTAGCGGGGGGGCAAATGAGCAGTTCTTC. It is translated as CASSIWTSGGANEQFF.